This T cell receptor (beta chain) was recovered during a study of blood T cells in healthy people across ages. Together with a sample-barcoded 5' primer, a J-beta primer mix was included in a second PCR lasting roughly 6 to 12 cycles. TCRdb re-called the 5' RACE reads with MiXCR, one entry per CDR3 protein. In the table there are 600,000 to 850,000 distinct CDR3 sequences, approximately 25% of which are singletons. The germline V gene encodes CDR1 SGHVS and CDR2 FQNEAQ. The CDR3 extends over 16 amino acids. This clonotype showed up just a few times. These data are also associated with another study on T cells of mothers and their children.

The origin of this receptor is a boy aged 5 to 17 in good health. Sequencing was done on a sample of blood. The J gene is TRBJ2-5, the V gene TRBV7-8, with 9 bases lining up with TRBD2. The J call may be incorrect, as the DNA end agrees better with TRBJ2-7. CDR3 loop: CASTTQEAGGAYEQYF. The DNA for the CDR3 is TGTGCCAGCACTACTCAAGAAGCGGGGGGCGCCTACGAGCAGTACTTC.